This T cell receptor (beta chain) was retrieved from a study of shared clonotypes between healthy human individuals (dated by TCRdb to 2019 to 2021). The study in broad terms: The cohort comprised a couple of women and a few men aged 18 to 49 years. For each donor, CD4 naive and CD4 memory were each given three plates, CD8 naive was given two plates, and CD8 memory was given one plate. Different laboratories and diverse techniques were used to prepare libraries and sequence TCR repertoires, to increase sequencing depth and limit assay-specific biases. To estimate repertoire size and how much clonotype sharing occurs between individuals, the study deeply sequenced the blood TCR repertoires of several healthy adults. Per donor, leukapheresis produced somewhere between about 0.9 and 10 billion PBMCs.

What the work shows at the level of the full study, not this receptor alone: Even with the large sequencing depth, rarefaction of the sorted-subset datasets indicated that sequencing was incomplete. Because the study included only a small number of donors, the genetic and exposure-history diversity represented was limited. Larger estimated clonotype richness was generally found for naive subsets than for memory subsets. Only blood was sampled, and tissue TCR repertoires likely differ from those in blood. Clonotypes shared by all four sorted-subset donors showed higher generation probabilities than non-shared clonotypes. Pairwise subsampling indicated that sequencing depth was expected to affect the degree of clonotype sharing among donors. Sharing across a handful of donors was observed for around 5% of naive CD4, about 4% of naive CD8, 2% to 2.5% of memory CD4, and roughly 0.4% of memory CD8 clonotypes.

Concerning this clone itself: Its antigen has not been determined. Base quality data are lacking; no much larger clone is found one base away.

The donors were healthy, HIV-negative adults who had no recently reported acute infections or vaccinations. All donors were Caucasian adults living in Nashville, Tennessee, USA. CD4+ T cells were enriched through magnetic negative selection, after which naive cells were positively selected on CD45RA and the remaining negative fraction served as the memory subset. Blood was collected by leukapheresis, and PBMCs were isolated by Ficoll-Histopaque density gradient centrifugation and then cryopreserved in liquid nitrogen vapor phase. Purity and quantity of every magnetically sorted T cell population were checked by analytical flow cytometry. Genomic DNA was isolated from every sorted fraction and measured by UV absorbance on a Nanodrop 2000c. The germline ends are 10 bases apart after V is trimmed by 5 bases and J by 0 bases. The CDR1 and CDR2 encoded by the germline V gene are MDHEN and SYDVKM. From the cysteine through the phenylalanine, the CDR3 covers 14 amino acids. The read is trimmed to its CDR3 DNA, 42 bases read in frame from base 1.

TCR CDR3 regions were amplified from genomic DNA by multiplex PCR using the deep immunoSEQ assay. Genomic DNA extracted from each cell subset was distributed evenly over all wells of several immunoSEQ 96-well plates, and each plate served as one replicate. For sorted subsets, about 200 ng genomic DNA, equal to about 30,000 T cell genomes, was loaded into each replicate PCR. Purified libraries were measured with a Qubit 3.0 fluorometer, size-checked on a Bioanalyzer 2100, and measured again with the KAPA Library Quantification kit. A separate single-read 150-cycle Illumina NextSeq 550 flow cell was used to sequence each immunoSEQ 96-well plate. The source study handled its data this way. Because only junctional sequences without quality scores were contained in the immunoSEQ output, filtering matching that applied to full-length reads could not be performed. To assign V/J genes and CDR3, sequences were annotated using PyIR, a Python wrapper for IgBLAST v1.9, with IMGT germline references. Reads were filtered out if the reads had weak V/J assignments (E-value above 1e-6), no CDR3, stop codons, out-of-frame junctions, or ambiguous translated residues. V3J clonotypes were defined as sequences sharing an identical inferred V gene, J gene, and CDR3 amino acid sequence. Percentage overlap between repertoires was computed as shared unique clonotypes divided by the size of the smaller repertoire. Repertoire richness was assessed with RTK rarefaction, the Chao1 estimator, and Recon v2.1 estimates of unobserved clonotypes. For all TCRbeta clonotypes obtained by the gDNA method from a handful of donors, generation probabilities were computed with OLGA. Entries here come from immuneACCESS through TCRdb and include only in-frame sequences with V and J called. Some clones fail to appear in such tables; in the studies checked, an unresolved V gene covers under half of the shortfall, and the cause of the remainder is unknown. V and J calls and clone size are those listed in that table; D and trimming were worked out from the DNA. Across this sample there are 2,500,000 or so clones, with approximately 93% seen only once. Of the sample, about 0.34% falls within the top ten clones.

Sequenced material: naive CD4+ T cells from PBMCs. The cell subset or site label of this sample denotes: CD45RA+ positively selected. This sequence uses TRBV28 and TRBJ1-2; TRBD1 is a weak D gene call, 6 bases matching. The receptor's source is a man younger than 35 in good health. Some clones in this sample may be carry-over from other donors' samples. Here the CDR3 is given as CASSPYRANYGYTF. The DNA sequence is as follows: TGTGCCAGCAGTCCTTACAGGGCTAACTATGGCTACACCTTC.